These 32 T cell receptor beta chains came from one sample sequenced in a study of control samples from healthy donors and cancer patients. This table comes from immunoSEQ multiplex PCR, and its TCRdb copy is limited to in-frame clones, with some not included. The sample includes about 120,000 clones, approximately 89% of them seen just once. The specimen was blood. These receptor sequences come from a woman between 18 and 29 years old in good health.

This clone occurred a few times. This chain uses TRBV7-9 with TRBJ2-5; D is uncertain. Trimming stripped 5 bases from V and 4 bases from J, with 8 bases between. The germline CDR1 and CDR2 sequences are SEHNR and FQNEAQ (reference sequence). This CDR3 spans 12 amino acids. The CDR3 here is CASSPKVETQYF. The CDR3 nucleotides are TGTGCCAGCAGCCCGAAGGTAGAGACCCAGTACTTC.

This rearrangement joins TRBV13 to TRBJ1-1; 7 nucleotides line up with TRBD1. Germline CDR1 PRHDT, CDR2 FYEKMQ (reference sequence). The ends lost 4 bases at V and 4 bases at J; junction bases unmatched: 3. The CDR3 has 13 amino acids. This chain's CDR3 is CASSSTGPTEAFF. The CDR3 DNA is TGTGCCAGCAGCTCGACAGGGCCCACTGAAGCTTTCTTT.

The chain has TRBV3-1 (or the pseudogene TRBV3-2) and TRBJ1-4; 11 positions agree with TRBD1. V dropped 1 base and J dropped 3; count of bases not matched to a gene: 13. The CDR3 extends over 20 amino acids. Germline CDR1 and CDR2: LGHDT and YNNKEL (reference sequence). The CDR3, as DNA: TGTGCCAGCAGCCAAGTGAGGGACAGGGGGGGAGGTGCGGCTAATGAAAAACTGTTTTTT. Its translation: CASSQVRDRGGGAANEKLFF.

The V gene is TRBV3-1 (or the pseudogene TRBV3-2), the J gene TRBJ1-3; D not certain. This CDR3 spans 13 amino acids. Germline V gene sequence: CDR1 LGHDT, CDR2 YNNKEL (reference sequence). V lost 1 base to trimming and J lost 4 bases, with 5 bases between them. The CDR3 protein is CASSQGPGNTIYF. CDR3 DNA sequence: TGTGCCAGCAGCCAAGGGCCCGGAAACACCATATATTTT.

The J gene is TRBJ2-1, the V gene TRBV7-2; D unclear. The CDR3 spans 18 residues. Germline-derived CDR1 and CDR2 are SGHTA and FQGNSA. V lost 5 bases to trimming and J lost 8 bases, with 28 bases between them. The CDR3 coding sequence is TGTGCCAGCAGCCCCGGTGGTGGCTTTGGCTATTTAATAGATGAGCAGTTCTTC. Residues: CASSPGGGFGYLIDEQFF.

This chain uses TRBV7-3 with TRBJ2-2, with D possibly TRBD1 on 6 matching bases. V lost 1 base to trimming and J lost 6 bases, with 9 bases between them. The CDR3 has 14 residues. Germline CDR1 and CDR2: SGHTA and FQGTGA. The CDR3 reads CASSLKQGAGELFF. The DNA for the CDR3 is TGTGCCAGCAGCTTAAAACAGGGAGCCGGGGAGCTGTTTTTT.

The genes are TRBV3-1 (or the pseudogene TRBV3-2) and TRBJ1-2; 7 bases map to TRBD1. The junction had 12 bases not matched to a gene; V was cut back by 0 bases and J by 8 bases. The CDR3 has 16 residues. Per germline, CDR1 LGHDT and CDR2 YNNKEL (reference sequence). The CDR3 loop reads CASSQEERQGGEGYTF. In DNA form, the CDR3 reads TGTGCCAGCAGCCAAGAAGAAAGACAGGGAGGAGAGGGCTACACCTTC.

The chain employs TRBV5-8 and TRBJ1-1; D unresolved. Germline V lookup: CDR1 SGHTS, CDR2 YDEGEE. The CDR3 is 13 amino acids. Trimming removed 2 bases from V and 4 bases from J, with 9 bases in between. Written as DNA, the CDR3 is TGTGCCAGCAGCTTATGGTTAGGCACTGAAGCTTTCTTT. Translation gives CASSLWLGTEAFF.

CDR3 sequence: CASSRGVNTGELFF. In DNA, the CDR3 is TGTGCCAGTAGTCGCGGGGTTAACACCGGGGAGCTGTTTTTT. The rearrangement links TRBV19 to TRBJ2-2, with a weak D call TRBD2 (6 bases). The ends were cut back, 5 bases at V and 2 bases at J, with 9 bases in the middle. CDR3 length: 14 amino acids. Per germline, CDR1 LNHDA and CDR2 SQIVND (reference sequence).

This clone appeared a single time. The V call is TRBV28, the J call TRBJ2-5; 7 bases are a match to TRBD1. Trimming removed 4 bases from V and 3 bases from J; junction bases left unmatched: 5. Germline V gives CDR1 MDHEN, CDR2 SYDVKM. The CDR3 has 14 amino acids. This CDR3 is CASSSPTGEETQYF. The CDR3 DNA follows: TGTGCCAGCAGTTCTCCAACAGGGGAAGAGACCCAGTACTTC.

The rearrangement joins TRBV30 to TRBJ2-5; no reliable D call. V was pared by 1 base and J by 1 base, with 13 bases between. Germline V gene data show CDR1 as GTSNPN and CDR2 as SVGIG (reference sequence). This CDR3 comprises 15 residues. The CDR3 bases are TGTGCCTGGAGTGAAGGGTTGGGCTCCCAAGAGACCCAGTACTTC. The encoded protein is CAWSEGLGSQETQYF.

The chain links TRBV7-2 to TRBJ2-7; 9 bases are shared with TRBD1. Germline CDR1 SGHTA, CDR2 FQGNSA. The CDR3 consists of 17 residues. Trimming took 5 bases from V and 6 from J; bases not matched to a gene: 17. The CDR3 loop is CASSRRQGGVGMREQYF. DNA of the CDR3: TGTGCCAGCAGCAGACGACAGGGGGGGGTCGGCATGCGCGAGCAGTACTTC. Full variable domain (missing parts from reference TRBV7-2 and TRBJ2-7): GAGVSQSPSNKVTEKGKDVELRCDPISGHTALYWYRQSLGQGLEFLIYFQGNSAPDKSGLPSDRFSAERTGGSVSTLTIQRTQQEDSAVYLCASSRRQGGVGMREQYFGPGTRLTVT.

The chain employs TRBV11-2 and TRBJ2-3, with D possibly TRBD1 on 5 matching bases. This CDR3 region has 15 residues. The V end lost 4 bases, the J end lost 1 base, and 12 bases lay between the germline ends. Germline V gives CDR1 SGHAT, CDR2 FQNNGV. The chain's CDR3 is CASSSQVSGTDTQYF. DNA of the CDR3: TGTGCCAGCAGCTCACAGGTGTCGGGCACAGATACGCAGTATTTT.

The chain uses TRBV28 and TRBJ1-5; D may be TRBD1 (6 bases). CDR1 MDHEN and CDR2 SYDVKM come from the germline V gene. V was shortened by 8 bases and J by 7 bases, with 15 bases between the two germline ends. This CDR3 is built from 13 residues. CDR3 in DNA: TGTGCCAGCCGGGGGCAGGGTGGCCAGCCCCAGCATTTT. Protein: CASRGQGGQPQHF.

This chain connects TRBV7-5 to TRBJ1-4. TRBV7-5 is assigned pseudogene status. CDR3 length: 21 amino acids. This CDR3 is CARSLVGGRAVSANSCEKLFF. CDR3 sequence (DNA): TGTGCCAGAAGCTTAGTTGGGGGGCGCGCGGTTTCCGCAAACTCTTGTGAAAAACTGTTTTTT.

V is TRBV5-6 and J is TRBJ1-4; 10 bases map to TRBD1. The CDR3 loop spans 15 amino acids. V was pared by 4 bases and J by 5 bases, with 5 bases of the junction left unmatched. Germline CDR1 SGHDT, CDR2 YYEEEE. Here the CDR3 reads CASSIGTGVNEKLFF. DNA for the CDR3: TGTGCCAGCAGCATAGGGACAGGGGTCAATGAAAAACTGTTTTTT.

The chain has TRBV9 and TRBJ2-1; no clear D gene. This CDR3 comprises 13 residues. The V gene's germline CDR1 is SGDLS and CDR2 YYNGEE. V was pared by 3 bases and J by 9 bases, with 13 bases between. Written as DNA, the CDR3 is TGTGCCAGCAGCGGCCAGACGGGCAGTGAGCAGTTCTTC. Protein product: CASSGQTGSEQFF.

This chain uses TRBV27 with TRBJ2-1; maybe TRBD1 (6 bases). Germline CDR1 MNHEY, CDR2 SMNVEV (reference sequence). This CDR3 has 17 amino acids. V was clipped by 4 bases and J by 4 bases, with 20 bases between them. CDR3 DNA: TGTGCCAGCAGTTCCCTCGTTGGGGGCATAAGATACAATGAGCAGTTCTTC. Translated: CASSSLVGGIRYNEQFF.

This chain connects TRBV12-3 or TRBV12-4 to TRBJ1-1, with no clear D. Trimming stripped 6 bases from V and 1 base from J, with 9 bases between. The length of the CDR3 is 13 residues. In DNA, the CDR3 is TGTGCCAGCAGCCGAAGGGAGAACACTGAAGCTTTCTTT. It specifies CASSRRENTEAFF.

J is TRBJ2-5 and V is TRBV18; D ambiguous. Trimming cost V 5 bases and J 5 bases, with 12 bases left between them. The CDR3 length is 13 residues. The germline V gene encodes CDR1 KGHSH and CDR2 LQKENI. The DNA for the CDR3 is TGTGCCAGCTCAGTTTCAGGTGTGGAGACCCAGTACTTC. It is translated as CASSVSGVETQYF.

This chain connects TRBV6-5 to TRBJ1-1; D ambiguous. Germline V gene sequence: CDR1 MNHEY, CDR2 SVGAGI. Trimming pared 6 bases from V and 1 base from J, leaving 15 bases between. This CDR3 is 15 amino acids long. In DNA form, the CDR3 reads TGTGCCAGCAGAACCGGGTCTGGCGGGAACACTGAAGCTTTCTTT. This encodes CASRTGSGGNTEAFF.

The V call is TRBV9, the J call TRBJ2-2, with a possible D match to TRBD2 (5 bases). The germline V gene encodes CDR1 SGDLS and CDR2 YYNGEE. The CDR3 consists of 15 residues. V was shortened by 0 bases and J by 3 bases, with 9 bases between the two germline ends. This CDR3 is CASSVGLAYTGELFF. The CDR3 DNA sequence: TGTGCCAGCAGCGTAGGGCTAGCCTACACCGGGGAGCTGTTTTTT. Drawing the rest from reference TRBV9 and TRBJ2-2, the complete variable domain is DSGVTQTPKHLITATGQRVTLRCSPRSGDLSVYWYQQSLDQGLQFLIQYYNGEERAKGNILERFSAQQFPDLHSELNLSSLELGDSALYFCASSVGLAYTGELFFGEGSRLTVL.

The chain joins TRBV5-6 to TRBJ2-7; D call uncertain. V gave up 3 bases and J gave up 4 bases, with 11 bases separating them. This CDR3 is 13 amino acids long. Germline CDR1 reads SGHDT; CDR2 reads YYEEEE. CDR3 bases: TGTGCCAGCAGCTACACTCGAGATTACGAGCAGTACTTC. Translated, it gives CASSYTRDYEQYF. Full variable domain (rest looked up from reference TRBV5-6 and TRBJ2-7): DAGVTQSPTHLIKTRGQQVTLRCSPKSGHDTVSWYQQALGQGPQFIFQYYEEEERQRGNFPDRFSGHQFPNYSSELNVNALLLGDSALYLCASSYTRDYEQYFGPGTRLTVT.

The gene calls are TRBV7-9 and TRBJ1-2, with 8 bases identical to TRBD1. The germline V gene has CDR1 SEHNR and CDR2 FQNEAQ (reference sequence). The V segment lost 8 bases and the J segment 5 bases; nucleotides outside the gene matches: 10. The CDR3 is made up of 14 amino acids. CDR3 sequence reads: CASQGGQGGYGYTF. The CDR3, as DNA: TGTGCCAGCCAAGGAGGACAGGGAGGGTATGGCTACACCTTC. The complete variable domain, with remaining parts taken from reference TRBV7-9 and TRBJ1-2, reads DTGVSQNPRHKITKRGQNVTFRCDPISEHNRLYWYRQTLGQGPEFLTYFQNEAQLEKSRLLSDRFSAERPKGSFSTLEIQRTEQGDSAMYLCASQGGQGGYGYTFGSGTRLTVV.

The table lists this clone with a count of one. The rearrangement links TRBV5-1 to TRBJ2-1; D remains unclear. V lost 4 bases and J 1 base, leaving 12 bases between the germline ends. Germline V lookup: CDR1 SGHRS, CDR2 YFSETQ. The CDR3 has 15 amino acids. As DNA, the CDR3 is TGCGCCAGCAGCCCAGGATTTGCATCCTACAATGAGCAGTTCTTC. It codes for CASSPGFASYNEQFF.

The DNA for the CDR3 is TGTGCCAGCAGCTTAGAAGGAGCGGGCGGGAACAACGAGCAGTACTTC. Its translation is CASSLEGAGGNNEQYF. The V call is TRBV7-9, the J call TRBJ2-7, with D tentatively TRBD2 (6 bases). Germline CDR1 and CDR2: SEHNR and FQNEAQ (reference sequence). The V and J ends lost 1 base and 5 bases respectively, with 18 bases between them. The CDR3 totals 16 residues.

This chain links TRBV2 with TRBJ1-1; TRBD1 might be the D (5 bases). The ends were cut back, 6 bases at V and 11 bases at J, with 22 bases in the middle. From germline, CDR1 is SNHLY and CDR2 FYNNEI. This CDR3 is built from 14 residues. The CDR3 sequence is CASRRTGGEGGAFF. In DNA, the CDR3 is TGTGCCAGCAGAAGGACGGGAGGGGAGGGAGGGGCTTTCTTT.

Here the CDR3 reads CAISSAGTGKDRSEAFF. CDR3 nucleotides: TGTGCCATCAGCTCCGCCGGGACAGGGAAAGATCGGTCTGAAGCTTTCTTT. The rearrangement links TRBV10-3 to TRBJ1-1; TRBD1 matches 9 bases. The CDR3 extends over 17 amino acids. Germline V CDR1 and CDR2: ENHRY, SYGVKD. The J segment lost 6 bases and the V segment lost 6 bases, leaving 17 bases of the junction unmatched.

The chain uses TRBV3-1 (or the pseudogene TRBV3-2) and TRBJ1-2, with unresolved D. There are 14 residues in the CDR3. The V end lost 4 bases, the J end lost 1 base, and 10 bases lay between the germline ends. CDR1 and CDR2 (germline): LGHDT, YNNKEL (reference sequence). CDR3 in DNA: TGTGCCAGCAGCCTCCTAGGCAGTAACTATGGCTACACCTTC. Translation: CASSLLGSNYGYTF.

This clone was seen a single time. The chain uses TRBV28 and TRBJ2-4, with 10 bases that match TRBD1. The CDR3 contains 17 residues. CDR1 MDHEN and CDR2 SYDVKM come from the germline V gene. V was pared by 4 bases and J by 1 base, with 7 bases of the junction left unmatched. The CDR3 nucleotides read TGTGCCAGCAGTTCCCAGACAGGGGGCATGGCCAAAAACATTCAGTACTTC. Protein product: CASSSQTGGMAKNIQYF.

This chain links TRBV7-2 with TRBJ2-7; D is perhaps TRBD2 (5 bases). The CDR3 has 13 amino acids. V was shortened by 2 bases and J by 3 bases, with 8 bases between the two germline ends. Germline V gene data show CDR1 as SGHTA and CDR2 as FQGNSA. CDR3 sequence (DNA): TGTGCCAGCAGCTTAAGAGGGCTCTACGAGCAGTACTTC. Its protein is CASSLRGLYEQYF.

Written as DNA, the CDR3 is TGTGCCAGCAGTTTATATGGTAGCGGGGCAAACACCGGGGAGCTGTTTTTT. It specifies CASSLYGSGANTGELFF. The rearrangement joins TRBV28 to TRBJ2-2; 8 bases line up with TRBD2. J was trimmed by 2 bases and V by 1 base; bases with no gene match: 6. The CDR3 runs to 17 residues. The germline CDR1 and CDR2 sequences are MDHEN and SYDVKM. The full variable domain, its missing parts supplied by reference TRBV28 and TRBJ2-2, is DVKVTQSSRYLVKRTGEKVFLECVQDMDHENMFWYRQDPGLGLRLIYFSYDVKMKEKGDIPEGYSVSREKKERFSLILESASTNQTSMYLCASSLYGSGANTGELFFGEGSRLTVL.